This section outlines one T cell receptor beta chain sequence together with its context. The data belong to a study of Ad26.COV2.S vaccination and SARS-CoV-2 variants. The treatment is: roughly 18 received Ad26.COV2.S at low or high dose, single or two shots; about 5 received placebo; per-sample allocation not given. Repertoires come from day 63 after the first vaccine or placebo injection. Repertoires were generated with immunoSEQ multiplex PCR, while TCRdb's copy carries only in-frame clones and drops some. The data contain over 450,000 clones, 89% of them singletons. V shed 0 bases and J 9 bases; nucleotides not matched to a gene: 3. From germline, CDR1 is MNHEY and CDR2 SVGAGI. This CDR3 spans 15 amino acids.

The specimen comprised peripheral blood, sampled in a trial of Ad26.COV2.S vaccine versus placebo. This TCR was recovered from a person between 18 and 60 years old who received the Ad26.COV2.S COVID-19 vaccine or a placebo. This chain connects TRBV6-5 to TRBJ1-6; 9 bases fit TRBD1. The CDR3 nucleotides read TGTGCCAGCAGTTACTCCGACAGGGGGGTTTCACCCCTCCACTTT. It yields the protein CASSYSDRGVSPLHF.